Below, 22 T cell receptor beta chains from the same sample are listed, as sequenced in a study of shared clonotypes between healthy human individuals (dated by TCRdb to between 2020 and 2021). Receptor libraries were prepared by the immunoSEQ multiplex PCR assay. TCRdb obtained this table from immuneACCESS and retained in-frame rearrangements with V and J assigned. These tables miss some clones; where compared with another copy, unresolved V genes account for less than half of the shortfall, and the remainder is unexplained. The table for this sample lists hundreds of thousands of clones; roughly 95% of them were counted only once. The ten largest clones take up 0.06% of the sample. Sample: naive CD4+ T cells sorted from blood. The cell subset or site tag for this specimen amounts to: CD45RA+ positively selected. The receptors here all came from a woman in her twenties or thirties in good health.

V gene TRBV7-2 combines with J gene TRBJ2-7; D may be TRBD1 (5 bases). Trimming shortened V by 8 bases and J by 3 bases, and 17 bases separated the two germline ends. The CDR3 sequence is 14 residues long. Germline loops: CDR1 SGHTA, CDR2 FQGNSA. Here the CDR3 reads CASHRATEVYEQYF. The CDR3, as DNA: TGTGCCAGCCATCGGGCGACAGAAGTCTACGAGCAGTACTTC.

The chain uses TRBV27 and TRBJ2-7; a possible D gene is TRBD2 (5 bases). Germline assignment: CDR1 MNHEY and CDR2 SMNVEV (reference sequence). V was cut by 2 bases and J by 7 bases, with 15 bases left in between. The CDR3 sequence is 14 residues long. The DNA for the CDR3 is TGTGCCAGCAGTTTAACTAGACCACTGGGGGAGCAGTACTTC. This gives the protein CASSLTRPLGEQYF.

The chain combines TRBV7-2 with TRBJ1-4; 7 positions agree with TRBD1. The CDR3 sequence is 15 residues long. Germline CDR1 reads SGHTA; CDR2 reads FQGNSA. With V trimmed by 3 bases and J by 5 bases, 6 bases remained unmatched. CDR3: CASSFVGTVNEKLFF. The CDR3 nucleotides are TGTGCCAGCAGCTTTGTCGGGACAGTAAATGAAAAACTGTTTTTT.

This clone was counted a single time. The chain employs TRBV5-6 and TRBJ2-5; D remains unclear. This CDR3 is built from 17 residues. V shed 0 bases and J shed 0 bases, with 15 bases lying between them. Germline-derived CDR1 and CDR2 are SGHDT and YYEEEE. The CDR3 coding sequence is TGTGCCAGCAGCTTGGCGGTTGGATGGGTTTACCAAGAGACCCAGTACTTC. Its protein product is CASSLAVGWVYQETQYF. The variable domain in full, with the rest retrieved from reference TRBV5-6 and TRBJ2-5, is DAGVTQSPTHLIKTRGQQVTLRCSPKSGHDTVSWYQQALGQGPQFIFQYYEEEERQRGNFPDRFSGHQFPNYSSELNVNALLLGDSALYLCASSLAVGWVYQETQYFGPGTRLLVL.

The V gene is TRBV27, the J gene TRBJ1-1; D perhaps matches TRBD1 (6 bases). The CDR3 has 13 residues. CDR1 and CDR2 (germline): MNHEY, SMNVEV (reference sequence). Between the trimmed V and J ends, which lost 6 bases and 8 bases, there was a span of 16 bases. The CDR3 sequence: CASRTPDRLEAFF. CDR3 nucleotides: TGTGCCAGCAGGACCCCCGACAGGCTGGAAGCTTTCTTT.

The rearrangement uses TRBV29-1 and TRBJ2-7, with D possibly being TRBD1 or TRBD2 (5 bases each). V lost 0 bases and J 0 bases, leaving 18 bases between the germline ends. Germline assignment: CDR1 SQVTM and CDR2 ANQGSEA. This CDR3 is built from 17 residues. CDR3 sequence (DNA): TGCAGCGTTGAAGATCGCCCGGGACCAGCCGGCTCCTACGAGCAGTACTTC. It specifies CSVEDRPGPAGSYEQYF.

The gene calls are TRBV6-6 and TRBJ2-3; 10 nucleotides match TRBD1. The CDR3 consists of 14 residues. The ends lost 6 bases at V and 4 bases at J; junction bases unmatched: 4. The germline V gene encodes CDR1 MNHNY and CDR2 SVGAGI (reference sequence). In nucleotides, the CDR3 is TGTGCCAGCAGCCTTGGACAGGGGGCAGATACGCAGTATTTT. Translation gives CASSLGQGADTQYF.

The chain links TRBV7-2 to TRBJ2-3; TRBD1 might be the D (6 bases). Trimming removed 3 bases from V and 6 bases from J, with 16 bases in between. CDR1 and CDR2 from the germline V gene are SGHTA and FQGNSA. The CDR3 is 15 residues long. The CDR3 here is CASSFPPRTGDTQYF. DNA of the CDR3: TGTGCCAGCAGCTTCCCCCCCCGCACAGGGGATACGCAGTATTTT.

V and J are TRBV6-1 and TRBJ1-1, with 7 bases fitting TRBD1. Germline CDR1 and CDR2: MNHNS and SASEGT. The V segment lost 6 bases and the J segment 10 bases; nucleotides outside the gene matches: 8. CDR3 length equals 12 residues. CDR3 residues: CASSATGRGAFF. CDR3 sequence (DNA): TGTGCCAGCAGCGCGACAGGGAGGGGAGCTTTCTTT.

This clone was observed once. The gene calls are TRBV19 and TRBJ1-5; D possibly corresponds to TRBD1 (5 bases). The CDR3 contains 15 residues. The germline V gene encodes CDR1 LNHDA and CDR2 SQIVND (reference sequence). Trimming stripped 3 bases from V and 0 bases from J, with 9 bases between. DNA of the CDR3: TGTGCCAGTAGTATCCGCGGGGGTAGCAATCAGCCCCAGCATTTT. This translates into CASSIRGGSNQPQHF. Full variable domain (outside the CDR3, taken from reference TRBV19 and TRBJ1-5): DGGITQSPKYLFRKEGQNVTLSCEQNLNHDAMYWYRQDPGQGLRLIYYSQIVNDFQKGDIAEGYSVSREKKESFPLTVTSAQKNPTAFYLCASSIRGGSNQPQHFGDGTRLSIL.

The gene calls are TRBV6-6 and TRBJ2-4; 7 bases fit TRBD1. Losses at the gene ends were 0 bases for V and 0 bases for J; bases not matched to a gene: 2. This CDR3 has 16 residues. Looked up from germline, CDR1 is MNHNY and CDR2 is SVGAGI (reference sequence). The CDR3 here is CASSYSPGGAKNIQYF. The DNA for the CDR3 is TGTGCCAGCAGTTACTCGCCAGGGGGAGCCAAAAACATTCAGTACTTC.

This clone was recorded once. The chain carries TRBV2 and TRBJ2-1, with D possibly being TRBD1 or TRBD2 (5 bases each). The CDR3 is 15 residues long. V lost 4 bases to trimming and J lost 5 bases, with 15 bases between them. Germline values: CDR1 SNHLY, CDR2 FYNNEI. This chain's CDR3 is CASSASGTRNNEQFF. For the CDR3, the DNA is TGTGCCAGCAGTGCCTCCGGGACGAGGAACAATGAGCAGTTCTTC.

The CDR3 loop reads CASSLKADQETQYF. The CDR3, as DNA: TGTGCCAGCAGTCTAAAGGCGGATCAAGAGACCCAGTACTTC. The genes are TRBV13 and TRBJ2-5; D not certain. From germline, CDR1 is PRHDT and CDR2 FYEKMQ (reference sequence). The CDR3 is made up of 14 amino acids. The V end lost 6 bases, the J end lost 2 bases, and 13 bases lay between the germline ends.

The chain has TRBV29-1 and TRBJ2-7; TRBD2 agrees at 9 bases. V shed 6 bases, J shed 3 bases, and the junction held 12 bases outside the gene matches. Germline V gene data show CDR1 as SQVTM and CDR2 as ANQGSEA. The CDR3 length is 15 residues. CDR3 sequence: CSVSPIAGDNYEQYF. DNA of the CDR3: TGCAGCGTCTCTCCAATAGCGGGAGATAACTACGAGCAGTACTTC.

This chain links TRBV19 with TRBJ2-7, with 11 positions matching TRBD2. The CDR3 has 16 amino acids. V was pared by 4 bases and J by 6 bases, with 11 bases of the junction left unmatched. The germline gives CDR1 LNHDA, CDR2 SQIVND (reference sequence). Here the CDR3 reads CASSTRHSGRASEQYF. CDR3 DNA: TGTGCCAGTAGTACCCGTCATAGCGGGAGGGCCTCCGAGCAGTACTTC. The whole variable domain, filled in from reference TRBV19 and TRBJ2-7, reads DGGITQSPKYLFRKEGQNVTLSCEQNLNHDAMYWYRQDPGQGLRLIYYSQIVNDFQKGDIAEGYSVSREKKESFPLTVTSAQKNPTAFYLCASSTRHSGRASEQYFGPGTRLTVT.

V gene TRBV18 combines with J gene TRBJ2-5, with 11 bases identical to TRBD2. This CDR3 spans 17 amino acids. Germline assignment: CDR1 KGHSH and CDR2 LQKENI. J was trimmed by 7 bases and V by 3 bases; bases with no gene match: 13. In nucleotides, the CDR3 is TGTGCCAGCTCACCTCCGACTAGCGGGACAACTATCGGGACCCAGTACTTC. Its translation is CASSPPTSGTTIGTQYF.

The rearrangement links TRBV12-5 to TRBJ1-1; 10 bases align to TRBD1. V trimming: 6 bases; J trimming: 3 bases; junction bases outside the gene matches: 10. The CDR3 consists of 16 residues. Germline loops: CDR1 LGHNT, CDR2 FRNRAP. CDR3 sequence (DNA): TGTGCTAGTGGGCAGAGGGACAGGGGAGTCGACACTGAAGCTTTCTTT. This translates into CASGQRDRGVDTEAFF.

This clone was recorded only once. In DNA, the CDR3 is TGTGCCAGCAGCTTAGCGGAACTCTACGAGCAGTACTTC. Translated: CASSLAELYEQYF. This chain joins TRBV11-2 and TRBJ2-7; D not resolved. This CDR3 comprises 13 residues. Deletions cut 1 base from V and 3 bases from J, with 7 bases between. The germline gives CDR1 SGHAT, CDR2 FQNNGV.

The chain employs TRBV4-1 and TRBJ1-5, with D unclear. Deletions cut 0 bases from V and 0 bases from J, with 12 bases between. This CDR3 region has 17 residues. Germline V gene data show CDR1 as MGHRA and CDR2 as YSYEKL. The CDR3 DNA reads TGCGCCAGCAGCCAAGAGGGTGCAGCCGATAGCAATCAGCCCCAGCATTTT. Protein: CASSQEGAADSNQPQHF.

In DNA, the CDR3 is TGCGCCAGCAGCCTACTAGGTTTACGCGGAGGCAACGTCCTGACTTTC. Its translation is CASSLLGLRGGNVLTF. The rearrangement links TRBV5-1 to TRBJ2-6; TRBD2 is a possible D gene (5 bases). The CDR3 has 16 amino acids. Per germline, CDR1 SGHRS and CDR2 YFSETQ. Trimming took 4 bases from V and 9 from J, leaving 20 bases between them. Together with reference TRBV5-1 and TRBJ2-6, the CDR3 gives the full variable domain: KAGVTQTPRYLIKTRGQQVTLSCSPISGHRSVSWYQQTPGQGLQFLFEYFSETQRNKGNFPGRFSGRQFSNSRSEMNVSTLELGDSALYLCASSLLGLRGGNVLTFGAGSRLTVL.

V and J are TRBV7-2 and TRBJ2-3, with TRBD1 matching 9 bases. Germline CDR1 and CDR2: SGHTA and FQGNSA. The V gene end was trimmed by 5 bases and the J gene end by 10 bases; junction bases not matched to a gene: 4. CDR3 length equals 12 residues. The CDR3 coding sequence is TGTGCCAGCAGCCTGGGGACAGGGCCGCAGTATTTT. Amino acid sequence: CASSLGTGPQYF.

V and J are TRBV2 and TRBJ2-1, with 8 bases that match TRBD2. The CDR3 has 13 amino acids. J gave up 14 bases and V 5 bases, and 11 bases lay outside the gene matches. The germline CDR1 and CDR2 sequences are SNHLY and FYNNEI. The CDR3 here is CASSPSPGLGKFF. CDR3 coding DNA: TGTGCCAGCAGTCCCTCCCCGGGACTAGGCAAGTTCTTC.